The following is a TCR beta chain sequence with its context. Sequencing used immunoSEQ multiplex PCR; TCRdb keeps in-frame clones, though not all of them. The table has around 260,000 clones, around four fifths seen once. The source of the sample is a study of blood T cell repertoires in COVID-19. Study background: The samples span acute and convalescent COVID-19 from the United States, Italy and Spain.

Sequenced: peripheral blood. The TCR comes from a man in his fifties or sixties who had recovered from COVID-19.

CDR3 in DNA: TGTGCCAGCAGCCTTGGACAGTCCTACAATGAGCAGTTCTTC. Residues: CASSLGQSYNEQFF. The rearrangement joins TRBV2 to TRBJ2-1; a weak D match, TRBD1 (6 bases). CDR1 SNHLY and CDR2 FYNNEI come from the germline V gene. Trimming pared 6 bases from V and 1 base from J, leaving 10 bases between. This CDR3 is 14 amino acids long.